This entry is about one T cell receptor (beta chain). These data are taken from a study of blood T cell repertoires in COVID-19. As for the study in general: Acute and convalescent COVID-19 samples came from the United States, Italy and Spain. In each case, the material was cDNA or gDNA derived from T cells, B-cell-depleted T cells, or PBMCs.

Seattle patients were enrolled while actively infected and followed longitudinally. Original processing methods: Amplification of reference gene primers provided the estimated nucleated cell counts. Libraries were prepared by immunoSEQ multiplex PCR; TCRdb keeps only in-frame clonotypes and omits some of them. V and J calls and clone size follow that table, whereas D and trimming were derived from the DNA. The data show tens of thousands of clones, with roughly 72% seen just once and around 4.4% held by the top ten. The TCR sequence derives from a woman aged 70 to 79 with COVID-19, enrolled during active disease. The sequencing input was peripheral blood.

CDR3 nucleotide sequence: TGTGCCAGCTCAATAACAGCCTACGAGCAGTACTTC. As protein: CASSITAYEQYF. This chain uses TRBV18 with TRBJ2-7; D call uncertain. V lost 5 bases to trimming and J lost 2 bases, with 7 bases between them. This CDR3 spans 12 amino acids. Looked up from germline, CDR1 is KGHSH and CDR2 is LQKENI.